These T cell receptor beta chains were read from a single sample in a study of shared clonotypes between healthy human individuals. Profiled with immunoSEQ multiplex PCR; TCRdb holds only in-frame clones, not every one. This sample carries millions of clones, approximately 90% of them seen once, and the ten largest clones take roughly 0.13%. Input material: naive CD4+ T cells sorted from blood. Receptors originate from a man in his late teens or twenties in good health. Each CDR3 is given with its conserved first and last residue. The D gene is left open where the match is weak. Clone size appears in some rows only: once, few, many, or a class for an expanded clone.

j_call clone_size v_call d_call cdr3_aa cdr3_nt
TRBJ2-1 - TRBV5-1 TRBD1 CASSPGTGLFNEQFF TGCGCCAGCAGCCCCGGGACAGGGCTTTTCAATGAGCAGTTCTTC
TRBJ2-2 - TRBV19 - CASRPAGTGELFF TGTGCCAGTAGGCCGGCCGGCACCGGGGAGCTGTTTTTT
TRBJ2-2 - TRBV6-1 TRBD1 CASSEVPGQGYTGELFF TGTGCCAGCAGTGAAGTTCCGGGACAGGGGTACACCGGGGAGCTGTTTTTT
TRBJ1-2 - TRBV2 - CASSEGQGNYGYTF TGTGCCAGCAGTGAAGGCCAAGGTAACTATGGCTACACCTTC
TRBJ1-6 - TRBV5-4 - CASSPRFETGGNSPLHF TGTGCCAGCAGCCCGAGATTCGAGACAGGTGGTAATTCACCCCTCCACTTT
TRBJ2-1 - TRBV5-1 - CASRLSPGRVYNEQFF TGCGCCAGCAGGTTGAGTCCCGGCAGGGTCTACAATGAGCAGTTCTTC
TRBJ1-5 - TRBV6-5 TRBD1 CASRYRGYNQPQHF TGTGCCAGCAGATACAGGGGATACAATCAGCCCCAGCATTTT
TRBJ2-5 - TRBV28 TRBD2 CASSLRTSGAQETQYF TGTGCCAGCAGTCTACGGACTAGCGGGGCTCAAGAGACCCAGTACTTC
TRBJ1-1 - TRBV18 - CASSPLGDPTEAFF TGTGCCAGCTCACCACTTGGGGACCCCACTGAAGCTTTCTTT
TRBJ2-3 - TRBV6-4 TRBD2 CASSPGLAAGTDTQYF TGTGCCAGCAGCCCGGGACTAGCGGCAGGCACAGATACGCAGTATTTT
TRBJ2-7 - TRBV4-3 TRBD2 CASSQGLAGSYEQYF TGCGCCAGCAGCCAAGGACTAGCGGGCTCCTACGAGCAGTACTTC
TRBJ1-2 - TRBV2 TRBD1 CATKEQGVNYGYTF TGTGCCACCAAGGAACAGGGGGTGAACTATGGCTACACCTTC
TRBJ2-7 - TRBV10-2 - CASSEVRLNEQYF TGCGCCAGCAGTGAGGTTAGGTTGAACGAGCAGTACTTC
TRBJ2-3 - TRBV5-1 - CASSRDLGPTDTQYF TGCGCCAGCAGCCGGGACCTAGGCCCCACAGATACGCAGTATTTT
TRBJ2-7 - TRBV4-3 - CASSQDITGAAYEQYF TGCGCCAGCAGCCAAGATATTACGGGGGCAGCCTACGAGCAGTACTTC
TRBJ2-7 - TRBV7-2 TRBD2 CASRWTSGTLNEQYF TGTGCCAGCAGATGGACTAGCGGGACTCTAAACGAGCAGTACTTC
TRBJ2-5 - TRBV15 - CATSPVSRQETQYF TGTGCCACCAGCCCCGTTTCGCGACAAGAGACCCAGTACTTC
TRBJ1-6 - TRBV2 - CASRNDNYNSPLHF TGTGCCAGCAGAAACGACAACTATAATTCACCCCTCCACTTT
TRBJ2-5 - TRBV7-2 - CASSRNTPSGYQETQYF TGTGCCAGCAGCCGAAACACCCCAAGCGGTTACCAAGAGACCCAGTACTTC
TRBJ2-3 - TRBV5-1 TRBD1 CASWKDRSDTQYF TGCGCCAGCTGGAAGGACAGGTCCGATACGCAGTATTTT
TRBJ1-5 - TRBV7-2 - CASSLGGGPGPQPQHF TGTGCCAGCAGCTTAGGGGGCGGGCCAGGGCCCCAGCCCCAGCATTTT
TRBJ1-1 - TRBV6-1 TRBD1 CASHRDRVPNTEAFF TGTGCCAGCCACCGGGACAGGGTCCCCAACACTGAAGCTTTCTTT
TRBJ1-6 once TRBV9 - CASSSGPNSPLHF TGTGCCAGCAGCTCAGGACCGAATTCACCCCTCCACTTT
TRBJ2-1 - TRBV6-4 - CASSETSYNEQFF TGTGCCAGCAGTGAGACTAGTTACAATGAGCAGTTCTTC
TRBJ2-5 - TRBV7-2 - CASSFGGPETQYF TGTGCCAGCAGCTTCGGGGGGCCGGAGACCCAGTACTTC
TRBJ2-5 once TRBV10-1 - CASSPGLGGQETQYF TGCGCCAGCAGTCCTGGACTAGGGGGCCAAGAGACCCAGTACTTC
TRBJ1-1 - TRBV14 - CASSQGHHGSEAFF TGTGCCAGCAGCCAGGGACACCACGGTTCTGAAGCTTTCTTT
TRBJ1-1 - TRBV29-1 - CSVDRFEYKRDTEAFF TGCAGCGTTGATCGCTTTGAGTATAAGCGGGACACTGAAGCTTTCTTT
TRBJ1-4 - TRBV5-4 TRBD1 CASSSGQGANEKLFF TGTGCCAGCAGCTCTGGACAGGGGGCTAATGAAAAACTGTTTTTT
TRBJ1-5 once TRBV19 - CASSTDPIKPQHF TGTGCCAGTAGTACCGATCCTATCAAGCCCCAGCATTTT
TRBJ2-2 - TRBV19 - CASSRSGSNTGELFF TGTGCCAGTAGTAGGTCCGGTTCGAACACCGGGGAGCTGTTTTTT
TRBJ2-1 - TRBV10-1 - CASSRSDEQFF TGCGCCAGCAGTCGTAGCGATGAGCAGTTCTTC
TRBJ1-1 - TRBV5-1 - CASSRDGNTEAFF TGCGCCAGCAGCAGGGACGGGAACACTGAAGCTTTCTTT
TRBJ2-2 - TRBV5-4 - CASSGFRSDTGELFF TGTGCCAGCAGCGGGTTTCGTAGCGACACCGGGGAGCTGTTTTTT
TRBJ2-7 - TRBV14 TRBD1 CASSLGQVGQYF TGTGCCAGCAGCCTAGGACAGGTCGGGCAGTACTTC
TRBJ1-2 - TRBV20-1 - CSASKQKGYTF TGCAGTGCTAGTAAGCAGAAAGGCTACACCTTC
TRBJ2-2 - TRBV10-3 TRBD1 CAITGTENTGELFF TGTGCCATCACCGGGACAGAGAACACCGGGGAGCTGTTTTTT
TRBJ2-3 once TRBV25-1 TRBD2 CASSFGSGSGTDTQYF TGTGCCAGCTCCTTTGGTAGCGGGAGTGGGACAGATACGCAGTATTTT
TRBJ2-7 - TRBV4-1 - CASSLYGQSYEQYF TGCGCCAGCAGCCTCTACGGACAGTCCTACGAGCAGTACTTC
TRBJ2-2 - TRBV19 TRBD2 CASSPLASGGAGELFF TGTGCCAGTAGTCCCCTCGCTAGCGGGGGGGCCGGGGAGCTGTTTTTT
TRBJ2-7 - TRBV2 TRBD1 CASSEPGQGVQYF TGTGCCAGCAGTGAACCGGGACAGGGGGTGCAGTACTTC
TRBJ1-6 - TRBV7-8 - CASSPVGPKPLHF TGTGCCAGCAGCCCCGTGGGGCCCAAACCCCTCCACTTT
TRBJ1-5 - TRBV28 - CASSEQGGNQPQHF TGTGCCAGCAGTGAACAGGGAGGCAATCAGCCCCAGCATTTT
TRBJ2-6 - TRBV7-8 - CASSLVTWGLGANVLTF TGTGCCAGCAGCTTAGTTACCTGGGGGCTAGGGGCCAACGTCCTGACTTTC
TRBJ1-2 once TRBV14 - CASSQDASHYGYTF TGTGCCAGCAGCCAAGACGCCAGTCACTATGGCTACACCTTC